Shown below are 20 T cell receptor beta chains from a single sample sequenced in a study of tumor and adjacent non-tumor tissue in lung cancer. RNA was extracted from bulk tissue without any cell sorting. The normal lung tissue was taken more than 3 cm from the tumor edge. The library came from three nested PCR rounds adapted from ARM-PCR protocols. TCRdb re-analysed the multiplex PCR reads in MiXCR, keeping a single row per CDR3 protein. Here the sample spans around 82,000 distinct CDR3 sequences, 80% to 90% being singletons. Material: distant non-tumor lung tissue. The receptor set was obtained from a man aged 60 to 75 with non-small cell lung cancer.

Comments on this clonotype: A read error may be the cause here, since a much bigger clone is one base away. V usage is TRBV7-9 and J usage is TRBJ1-2, with no clear D. V lost 4 bases and J 5 bases, leaving 14 bases between the germline ends. Germline V gene lookup returns CDR1 SEHNR and CDR2 FQNEAQ (reference sequence). CDR3 length equals 14 residues. CDR3 coding DNA: TGTGCCAGCAGCTCCTCGTCGGCGGAGTATGGCTACACCTTC. It encodes CASSSSSAEYGYTF.

Details on this clonotype: One end of the junction varies from germline; a read error may be responsible. The rearrangement uses TRBV20-1 and TRBJ2-7; D not resolved. The CDR3 has 14 residues. The germline V gene has CDR1 DFQATT and CDR2 SNEGSKA (reference sequence). DNA of the CDR3: TGCAGTGCTAGATTGGGATCTGTAAAGGACGAGCAATACTTC. It encodes CSARLGSVKDEQYF.

The table lists this clonotype with a few counts. A clone one base away is much larger, so this may be a read error. In DNA, the CDR3 is TGTGCCAGACGACAGGGAAACCTAGAGACCCAGTACTTC. Protein: CARRQGNLETQYF. The rearrangement uses TRBV6-2 or TRBV6-3 and TRBJ2-5; 7 nucleotides match TRBD1. Germline V gives CDR1 MNHEY, CDR2 SVGEGT. The CDR3 has 13 residues. V lost 9 bases and J lost 4; bases outside the gene matches: 8.

The rearrangement uses TRBV20-1 and TRBJ2-3, with D perhaps being TRBD1 or TRBD2 (5 bases each). CDR3 length: 18 residues. Germline V gene data show CDR1 as DFQATT and CDR2 as SNEGSKA (reference sequence). V was clipped by 0 bases and J by 5 bases, with 24 bases between them. CDR3 loop: CSARDPLVGDLQGDTQYF. The DNA of the CDR3 is TGCAGTGCTAGAGATCCACTGGTGGGGGACCTGCAGGGAGATACGCAGTATTTT.

Regarding this clonotype: The conserved closing phenylalanine or tryptophan is absent in this CDR3, likely reflecting a read error. The CDR3 loop is CASSLATCNSYNEQFL. CDR3 sequence (DNA): TGCGCCAGCAGCTTAGCTACTTGTAATTCCTACAATGAGCAGTTCCTC. The chain links TRBV5-1 to TRBJ2-1; D not resolved. With 2 bases removed from V and 1 base from J, the gap between germline ends came to 13 bases. This CDR3 has 16 residues. The germline gives CDR1 SGHRS, CDR2 YFSETQ.

With regard to this clonotype: This clone may be a read error of a much larger clone one base away. This chain joins TRBV28 and TRBJ2-7; 7 bases match TRBD1. The CDR3 consists of 15 residues. Germline V gene sequence: CDR1 MDHEN, CDR2 SYDVKM. Unmatched junction bases numbered 12, after V lost 10 bases and J lost 0 bases. Here the CDR3 reads CATLTWTGSSYEQYF. The CDR3 bases are TGTGCCACTCTCACTTGGACAGGAAGCTCCTACGAGCAGTACTTC. Full variable domain (remainder filled in from reference TRBV28 and TRBJ2-7): DVKVTQSSRYLVKRTGEKVFLECVQDMDHENMFWYRQDPGLGLRLIYFSYDVKMKEKGDIPEGYSVSREKKERFSLILESASTNQTSMYLCATLTWTGSSYEQYFGPGTRLTVT.

About this clonotype: The junction shows a germline mismatch at one end, possibly a read error. The rearrangement joins TRBV11-3 to TRBJ2-5; 9 bases are a match to TRBD2. CDR3 length: 17 residues. The germline V gene encodes CDR1 SGHNT and CDR2 YENEEA. The CDR3 nucleotides read TGTACAAGCAGCTTAGGGTCCAGCGGGGGGTCCCAAGAGATCCAGTACTTC. It translates to CTSSLGSSGGSQEIQYF.

There are a few counts of this clonotype. One junction end disagrees with the germline gene, perhaps due to a read error. This chain joins TRBV2 and TRBJ2-1; D not certain. The germline V gene has CDR1 SNHLY and CDR2 FYNNEI. The CDR3 length is 12 residues. The CDR3 DNA is TGTGCCATCAGTGAAGACATCAATGAGCAGTTCTTC. Its protein product is CAISEDINEQFF.

For this clonotype: A read error may account for a junction end that differs from germline. This chain uses TRBV28 with TRBJ2-7; D not resolved. CDR1 MDHEN and CDR2 SYDVKM come from the germline V gene. This CDR3 is 14 amino acids long. The CDR3 bases are TGTGTCAGCAGTCTAACCGGAGTCTCATACGAGCAGTACTTC. Protein product: CVSSLTGVSYEQYF.

The chain couples TRBV20-1 to TRBJ2-1, with D perhaps assigned TRBD1 or TRBD2 (6 bases each). The CDR3 consists of 15 residues. CDR1 DFQATT and CDR2 SNEGSKA come from the germline V gene (reference sequence). Trimming removed 5 bases from V and 9 bases from J, with 23 bases in between. CDR3: CSADLAGGPWIEQFF. DNA for the CDR3: TGCAGTGCTGACTTAGCTGGGGGGCCGTGGATTGAGCAGTTCTTC.

As regards this clonotype: This CDR3 is missing its conserved last phenylalanine or tryptophan, likely due to a read error. The chain uses TRBV20-1 and TRBJ2-7, with D maybe TRBD2 (6 bases). This CDR3 is built from 15 residues. Germline V gives CDR1 DFQATT, CDR2 SNEGSKA (reference sequence). V was shortened by 5 bases and J by 9 bases, with 26 bases between the two germline ends. The CDR3 DNA is TGCAGTGCTTCCATCACTAGCAGGAGGCCCTCCGGGCAGTACTAC. Protein product: CSASITSRRPSGQYY.

A remark on this clonotype: This may come from a read error, since a much larger clone is one base off. The gene calls are TRBV7-9 and TRBJ1-2; D remains ambiguous. The CDR3 is made up of 15 amino acids. The V gene's germline CDR1 is SEHNR and CDR2 FQNEAQ (reference sequence). V was shortened by 1 base and J by 4 bases, with 13 bases between the two germline ends. CDR3 region: CASSLGVTTLYGYTF. In nucleotides, the CDR3 is TGTGCCAGCAGCTTAGGGGTCACCACTCTCTATGGCTACACCTTC.

The DNA for the CDR3 is TGTGCCAGCAGTCGTACTAGCGGGGGGTCCTACAATGAGCAGTTCTTC. Its translation is CASSRTSGGSYNEQFF. J is TRBJ2-1 and V is TRBV12-3 or TRBV12-4; 12 bases align to TRBD2. This CDR3 region has 16 residues. Unmatched junction bases numbered 3, after V lost 5 bases and J lost 1 base.

About this clonotype: At one of its ends the junction is not consistent with the germline gene, which may arise from a read error. The gene calls are TRBV11-3 and TRBJ2-1; 8 bases fit TRBD2. This CDR3 contains 15 residues. Germline-derived CDR1 and CDR2 are SGHNT and YENEEA. CDR3 bases: TGCGCCAGCACCCCAACTAGCGGTGGGGCCCATGAGAAGTACTTC. Translated, it gives CASTPTSGGAHEKYF.

A note on this clonotype: As the CDR3 is not closed by the conserved phenylalanine or tryptophan, this likely results from a read error. The CDR3 DNA is TGCATTGTTAGGGCCCTAGCGTTCTCCTACAATGAGCAGTTCTTA. Translated: CIVRALAFSYNEQFL. V is TRBV20-1 and J is TRBJ2-1; D may be TRBD2 (6 bases). Per germline, CDR1 DFQATT and CDR2 SNEGSKA (reference sequence). CDR3 size: 15 residues.

With regard to this clonotype: At one boundary the junction diverges from the germline segment, which might be a read error. The chain couples TRBV11-2 to TRBJ2-6; 8 bases match TRBD2. The germline CDR1 and CDR2 sequences are SGHAT and FQNNGV. There are 18 residues in the CDR3. This chain's CDR3 is CASSSTSGGATGANLLTF. The CDR3 DNA follows: TGTGCCAGCAGTTCAACTAGCGGTGGAGCCACTGGGGCCAACCTCCTGACTTTC.

A note on this clonotype: A read error may account for a junction end that differs from germline. CDR3 in DNA: TGTGCCAGCAGTTTCGTGAGGGGGGCGAGGAATACACAGTATTTT. Its translation: CASSFVRGARNTQYF. This rearrangement joins TRBV11-3 to TRBJ2-3; TRBD1 or TRBD2 may be the D gene (6 bases each). The CDR3 covers 15 residues. Germline lookup yields CDR1 SGHNT and CDR2 YENEEA.

CDR3 loop: CASNARHRSPLHF. CDR3 nucleotides: TGTGCCAGCAACGCCCGGCACAGATCACCCCTCCACTTT. The chain uses TRBV11-3 and TRBJ1-6; D is ambiguous. Germline lookup yields CDR1 SGHNT and CDR2 YENEEA. V was shortened by 7 bases and J by 10 bases, with 14 bases between the two germline ends. The CDR3 consists of 13 residues.

As for this clonotype: The conserved closing phenylalanine or tryptophan is absent in this CDR3, likely reflecting a read error. Because the CDR3's place on the DNA is in doubt, the DNA is left out and the CDR3 is given as listed by TCRdb. V is TRBV20-1 and J is TRBJ2-1; the D call in the table, TRBD1, was not verified against the DNA. 14 amino acids form the CDR3, both terminal residues included. Germline V gene data show CDR1 as DFQATT and CDR2 as SNEGSKA (reference sequence). The CDR3 loop is CSVDPGARYNEQLL.

This clonotype was seen only a few times. An end of the junction differs from the germline gene, which may be a read error. The J gene is TRBJ2-3, the V gene TRBV6-5; D remains ambiguous. The CDR3 has 12 amino acids. Per germline, CDR1 MNHEY and CDR2 SVGAGI. The CDR3 here is CANSAGTDTQYF. The CDR3 nucleotides read TGTGCCAACAGCGCTGGCACAGATACACAGTATTTT.